This passage covers 20 T cell receptor beta chains from one sample sequenced in a study of Graves' ophthalmopathy and Graves' hyperthyroidism. Amplification of TCR beta CDR3 regions used RNA transcripts. The first round was an RT-PCR with HTBI primers, and the second round was a multiplex PCR. Using its own MiXCR run on the multiplex PCR reads, TCRdb lists one record per CDR3 protein. The sample lists some 750,000 distinct CDR3 sequences, roughly two fifths occurring once. The sequenced sample was peripheral blood. The receptors come from an adult man with Graves' ophthalmopathy.

Regarding this clonotype: Since the CDR3 does not end with the conserved phenylalanine or tryptophan, this likely comes from a read error. The chain carries TRBV4-1 and TRBJ2-7; D ambiguous. This CDR3 is built from 13 residues. Looked up from germline, CDR1 is MGHRA and CDR2 is YSYEKL. Trimming stripped 0 bases from V and 6 bases from J, with 9 bases between. The CDR3: CASSQESGPEQYL. DNA for the CDR3: TGCGCCAGCAGCCAAGAGAGTGGTCCCGAGCAGTACCTC.

V usage is TRBV24-1 and J usage is TRBJ1-2, with a tentative D call TRBD1 (5 bases). Germline CDR1 is KGHDR and CDR2 is SFDVKD. The V and J ends lost 12 bases and 0 bases respectively, with 16 bases between them. This CDR3 contains 14 residues. The CDR3, as DNA: TGTGCCTGCACCAAGGGACCCTCTAACTATGGCTACACCTTC. This codes for CACTKGPSNYGYTF.

This rearrangement joins TRBV20-1 to TRBJ2-7, with 9 bases identical to TRBD2. CDR3 size: 15 residues. Germline V CDR1 and CDR2: DFQATT, SNEGSKA (reference sequence). Germline trimming cut 2 bases from V and 4 bases from J; bases unmatched to any gene: 9. The CDR3 DNA sequence: TGCAGTGCTAGAAGGCGGGAGGGCCAATTGTACGAGCAGTACTTC. This gives the protein CSARRREGQLYEQYF.

As to this clonotype: At one end the junction does not follow the germline gene, possibly because of a read error. This chain connects TRBV10-3 to TRBJ2-7, with 11 nucleotides matching TRBD2. In germline, CDR1 is ENHRY, CDR2 SYGVKD. The CDR3 covers 17 residues. The CDR3: CASSEVLAGVSSYEQYF. CDR3 in DNA: TGTGCCAGCAGTGAAGTACTAGCGGGGGTGAGCTCCTACGAGCAGTACTTC.

The chain is built from TRBV25-1 and TRBJ1-3; TRBD1 matches at 8 bases. Looked up from germline, CDR1 is MGHDK and CDR2 is SYGVNS. J was trimmed by 4 bases and V by 4 bases; bases with no gene match: 12. The CDR3 loop spans 17 amino acids. The CDR3 DNA sequence: TGTGCCAGCAGTGTATATCCTGGGACAGGAGGGGGAAACACCATATATTTT. This translates into CASSVYPGTGGGNTIYF.

This clonotype was detected many times. The genes are TRBV7-2 and TRBJ1-6; 7 bases are a match to TRBD1. CDR1 and CDR2 (germline): SGHTA, FQGNSA. The CDR3 totals 15 residues. The V segment lost 4 bases and the J segment 9 bases; nucleotides outside the gene matches: 9. The DNA for the CDR3 is TGTGCCAGCAGCTCCCGGACAGGCAAAGGTTCACCCCTCCACTTT. It encodes CASSSRTGKGSPLHF.

This clonotype has more than one count but fewer than ten. V gene TRBV7-9 combines with J gene TRBJ1-3; 8 nucleotides agree with TRBD1. The J segment lost 2 bases and the V segment lost 3 bases, leaving 6 bases of the junction unmatched. CDR3 length: 16 amino acids. From germline, CDR1 is SEHNR and CDR2 FQNEAQ (reference sequence). CDR3 loop: CASSFSTGDTGNTIYF. The CDR3 nucleotides read TGTGCCAGCAGCTTCTCGACAGGGGACACTGGAAACACCATATATTTT. Together with reference TRBV7-9 and TRBJ1-3, the CDR3 gives the full variable domain: DTGVSQNPRHKITKRGQNVTFRCDPISEHNRLYWYRQTLGQGPEFLTYFQNEAQLEKSRLLSDRFSAERPKGSFSTLEIQRTEQGDSAMYLCASSFSTGDTGNTIYFGEGSWLTVV.

This sequence joins TRBV10-2 and TRBJ2-5; perhaps TRBD1 as D (6 bases). The end of the DNA aligns better with TRBJ2-1, so the J call may be wrong. The CDR3 totals 14 residues. Germline V gene data show CDR1 as WSHSY and CDR2 as SAAADI. The CDR3 DNA sequence: TGCGCCAGCAGTTCGCTCCACCTAGGGGGTGAGCAGTTCTTC. Protein product: CASSSLHLGGEQFF.

Points on this clonotype: Germline is not matched at one junction end, which may reflect a read error. The V call is TRBV10-3, the J call TRBJ1-5; D is possibly TRBD1 (6 bases). This CDR3 is built from 12 residues. Germline V gene sequence: CDR1 ENHRY, CDR2 SYGVKD. This CDR3 is CASSVDSQPQHF. Here the CDR3 DNA reads TGTGCCAGCAGTGTGGACAGTCAGCCCCAGCATTTT.

This clonotype occurred many times. The chain joins TRBV7-9 to TRBJ2-7; possibly TRBD2 for D (7 bases). V was pared by 1 base and J by 6 bases, with 13 bases between. CDR1 and CDR2 (germline): SEHNR, FQNEAQ (reference sequence). The CDR3 is made up of 14 amino acids. The DNA for the CDR3 is TGTGCCAGCAGCTTAGGGGGGGGCTCTAGCGAGCAGTACTTC. Protein: CASSLGGGSSEQYF.

In this sample, this clonotype turned up a few times. The chain couples TRBV5-5 to TRBJ2-7; D is tentatively TRBD1 or TRBD2 (7 bases each). Deletions cut 0 bases from V and 7 bases from J, with 11 bases between. Germline assignment: CDR1 SGHKS and CDR2 YYEKEE (reference sequence). The CDR3 is 13 residues long. The CDR3 DNA reads as TGTGCCAGCAGCTTGGGCAGGGGGGGAGAGCAGTACTTC. It translates to CASSLGRGGEQYF.

The chain employs TRBV5-4 and TRBJ2-5; TRBD2 agrees at 14 bases. CDR1 and CDR2 (germline): SGHNT, YYREEE (reference sequence). V shed 4 bases and J 2 bases; nucleotides not matched to a gene: 7. The CDR3 has 17 residues. The CDR3 loop is CASSPGLAGGKQETQYF. The CDR3 bases are TGTGCCAGCAGCCCTGGACTAGCGGGGGGAAAGCAAGAGACCCAGTACTTC.

This clonotype was recorded at least ten times. The CDR3 bases are TGTGCCACCAGTGACCCGGGACAGGCGGACGAGCAGTACTTC. It yields the protein CATSDPGQADEQYF. The chain links TRBV24-1 to TRBJ2-7; 8 bases fit TRBD1. The CDR3 has 14 amino acids. After removal of 4 bases from V and 5 bases from J, the junction contained 6 bases not matched to a gene. The V gene's germline CDR1 is KGHDR and CDR2 SFDVKD.

The gene calls are TRBV5-1 and TRBJ2-6, with a tentative D call TRBD1 (5 bases). CDR3 length: 17 residues. Germline values: CDR1 SGHRS, CDR2 YFSETQ. V lost 4 bases and J 3 bases, leaving 17 bases between the germline ends. The CDR3 bases are TGCGCCAGCAGCCCCCCCCGACAGCCACATGGGGCCAACGTCCTGACTTTC. This encodes CASSPPRQPHGANVLTF.

At least ten counts were recorded for this clonotype. V is TRBV7-2 and J is TRBJ1-2; no definite D call. In germline, CDR1 is SGHTA, CDR2 FQGNSA. The CDR3 sequence is 12 residues long. With 5 bases removed from V and 8 bases from J, the gap between germline ends came to 12 bases. CDR3 coding DNA: TGTGCCAGCAGCCAGGACGGGAGAGGCTACACCTTC. Amino acid sequence: CASSQDGRGYTF.

V and J are TRBV11-2 and TRBJ1-3, with 7 bases aligning to TRBD1. The CDR3 extends over 15 amino acids. CDR1 and CDR2 from the germline V gene are SGHAT and FQNNGV. V shed 2 bases, J shed 1 base, and the junction held 2 bases outside the gene matches. The CDR3 DNA reads TGTGCCAGCAGCTTAAACAGGGGTTCTGGAAACACCATATATTTT. This codes for CASSLNRGSGNTIYF.

CDR3 coding DNA: TGTGCCAGCAGCTTAGTTGGGCGGACAGGGAACCCTGGGGCCAACGTCCTGACTTTC. Its translation is CASSLVGRTGNPGANVLTF. The chain recombines TRBV11-2 with TRBJ2-6, with 8 bases matching TRBD1. This CDR3 is built from 19 residues. Per the germline V gene, CDR1 is SGHAT and CDR2 is FQNNGV. The V and J ends lost 1 base and 2 bases, in that order; junction bases with no gene match: 10.

Many counts were recorded for this clonotype. J is TRBJ1-5 and V is TRBV14; a possible D gene is TRBD1 (5 bases). Germline CDR1 reads SGHDN; CDR2 reads FVKESK. V lost 4 bases, J lost 3 bases, and 10 bases lay in between. CDR3 length: 14 amino acids. CDR3 nucleotides: TGTGCCAGCAGCCGGATGGGGCTCAATCAGCCCCAGCATTTT. It translates to CASSRMGLNQPQHF.

The chain carries TRBV20-1 and TRBJ2-7; D ambiguous. Trimming pared 1 base from V and 3 bases from J, leaving 16 bases between. There are 15 residues in the CDR3. Germline V gene sequence: CDR1 DFQATT, CDR2 SNEGSKA (reference sequence). The CDR3 loop is CSARVVSVTDYEQYF. CDR3 sequence (DNA): TGCAGTGCTAGAGTGGTCAGCGTTACAGACTACGAGCAGTACTTC.

The sample holds a few counts of this clonotype. V is TRBV20-1 and J is TRBJ1-1; a weak D match, TRBD1 (6 bases). The CDR3 consists of 13 residues. Looked up from germline, CDR1 is DFQATT and CDR2 is SNEGSKA (reference sequence). V was pared by 6 bases and J by 1 base, with 12 bases between. The CDR3 is CSAPGGGNTEAFF. CDR3 sequence (DNA): TGCAGTGCCCCTGGGGGCGGGAACACTGAAGCTTTCTTT.